These 14 T cell receptor beta chains came from one sample sequenced in a study of CD8+ T cells in alopecia areata. Following extraction, RNA underwent reverse transcription to cDNA, which served as the sequencing template. Generated by immunoSEQ multiplex PCR, the TCRdb table keeps only in-frame clones and is missing some. The data hold under 150,000 clones, with about 50% observed a single time. Treatment denoted: oral pan-JAK inhibitor, 5-10 mg twice daily. Sequenced here: CD4+ T cells sorted from blood, sampled at week 4, from a patient treated with tofacitinib. These TCRs come from a human donor with alopecia areata.

V gene TRBV30 combines with J gene TRBJ2-7, with 7 bases aligning to TRBD2. The trim removed 4 bases at V and 0 bases at J, leaving 6 bases unmatched. CDR3 size: 14 residues. Germline-derived CDR1 and CDR2 are GTSNPN and SVGIG (reference sequence). The CDR3 region has the DNA TGTGCCTGGACAGGAACGGGAGGCTCCTACGAGCAGTACTTC. This gives the protein CAWTGTGGSYEQYF.

The rearrangement uses TRBV6-5 and TRBJ1-1, with D tentatively TRBD1 (5 bases). Trimming cost V 6 bases and J 0 bases, with 8 bases left between them. CDR3 length: 13 residues. The germline V gene has CDR1 MNHEY and CDR2 SVGAGI. The CDR3 region is CASSRAVNTEAFF. Here the CDR3 DNA reads TGTGCCAGCAGCAGGGCGGTGAACACTGAAGCTTTCTTT.

Only a few counts were recorded for this clone. The chain uses TRBV7-8 and TRBJ2-7; 8 nucleotides align to TRBD2. V was pared by 1 base and J by 5 bases, with 7 bases of the junction left unmatched. CDR1 is SGHVS and CDR2 is FQNEAQ in the germline V gene. The CDR3 extends over 15 amino acids. Here the CDR3 reads CASSLVAGGPNEQYF. In nucleotides, the CDR3 is TGTGCCAGCAGCTTAGTGGCGGGAGGCCCCAACGAGCAGTACTTC.

In nucleotides, the CDR3 is TGTGCCAGCAGCTTCGCCGGGACTAGCTCCTACAATGAGCAGTTCTTC. It is translated as CASSFAGTSSYNEQFF. This chain uses TRBV7-9 with TRBJ2-1; TRBD2 agrees at 8 bases. The CDR3 is made up of 16 amino acids. The V gene end was trimmed by 3 bases and the J gene end by 0 bases; junction bases not matched to a gene: 4. Germline values: CDR1 SEHNR, CDR2 FQNEAQ (reference sequence).

The V and J genes are TRBV29-1 and TRBJ1-4, with TRBD1 as a possible D gene (6 bases). Germline values: CDR1 SQVTM, CDR2 ANQGSEA. CDR3 size: 12 residues. Trimming stripped 7 bases from V and 7 bases from J, with 13 bases between. The CDR3 spells CSARDMTEKLFF. CDR3 bases: TGCAGCGCCCGGGACATGACTGAAAAACTGTTTTTT. Using reference TRBV29-1 and TRBJ1-4 for the parts outside the CDR3, the full variable domain is SAVISQKPSRDICQRGTSLTIQCQVDSQVTMMFWYRQQPGQSLTLIATANQGSEATYESGFVIDKFPISRPNLTFSTLTVSNMSPEDSSIYLCSARDMTEKLFFGSGTQLSVL.

This chain connects TRBV27 to TRBJ1-1; a possible D gene is TRBD1 (6 bases). V was pared by 7 bases and J by 1 base, with 10 bases between. Germline V gene lookup returns CDR1 MNHEY and CDR2 SMNVEV (reference sequence). This CDR3 contains 13 residues. The CDR3 reads CASTPQGNTEAFF. DNA for the CDR3: TGTGCCAGCACCCCACAGGGGAACACTGAAGCTTTCTTT.

The J gene is TRBJ2-7, the V gene TRBV23-1, with D tentatively TRBD2 (7 bases). TRBV23-1 is given ORF status, its function remaining uncertain. The CDR3 has 12 residues. Trimming shortened V by 9 bases and J by 7 bases, and 16 bases separated the two germline ends. The CDR3 bases are TGCGCCAGGAATCGGACTAGGGGGGAGCAGTACTTC. This translates into CARNRTRGEQYF.

This sequence joins TRBV4-2 and TRBJ2-7; D is possibly TRBD1 or TRBD2 (5 bases each). V was trimmed by 2 bases and J by 0 bases, leaving 14 bases between them. This CDR3 region has 16 residues. CDR1 LGHNA and CDR2 YNFKEQ come from the germline V gene. CDR3 nucleotide sequence: TGTGCCAGCAGCCAATCGGCCGGGACCGCCTCCTACGAGCAGTACTTC. Residues: CASSQSAGTASYEQYF.

This chain joins TRBV7-3 and TRBJ2-3; perhaps TRBD1 as D (5 bases). Germline V gene lookup returns CDR1 SGHTA and CDR2 FQGTGA. The CDR3 covers 15 residues. Deletions cut 3 bases from V and 4 bases from J, with 14 bases between. The CDR3 nucleotides are TGTGCCAGCAGCTTGGGGCTGTTGTCTTCAGATACGCAGTATTTT. This translates into CASSLGLLSSDTQYF.

This clone came up a few times. The chain is built from TRBV6-4 and TRBJ2-3; a weak D match, TRBD2 (5 bases). Germline V gene data show CDR1 as MRHNA and CDR2 as SNTAGT. There are 13 residues in the CDR3. The CDR3 DNA follows: TGTGGCAGGCGAATCGGGGTGGGAGATACGCAGTATTTT. Translated, it gives CGRRIGVGDTQYF.

The CDR3 DNA reads as TGTGCCAGCAGTGACATCACAGCTACGGGACTAGCGGTCGAGCAGTACTTC. Translation: CASSDITATGLAVEQYF. The rearrangement joins TRBV25-1 to TRBJ2-7, with 11 bases identical to TRBD2. Germline trimming cut 3 bases from V and 6 bases from J; bases unmatched to any gene: 13. The CDR3 has 17 residues. CDR1 MGHDK and CDR2 SYGVNS come from the germline V gene.

Only one count was recorded for this clone. Other DNA sequences in the same sample also yield this CDR3. The rearrangement links TRBV29-1 to TRBJ1-1; D possibly corresponds to TRBD1 (6 bases). In germline, CDR1 is SQVTM, CDR2 ANQGSEA. V shed 6 bases and J shed 0 bases, with 11 bases lying between them. The CDR3 is made up of 13 amino acids. The CDR3 DNA follows: TGCAGCGTAGCAGGGGTTCTGAACACTGAAGCTTTCTTT. Its protein is CSVAGVLNTEAFF.

This clone was picked up a small number of times. The J gene is TRBJ2-1, the V gene TRBV4-1, with TRBD2 matching over 13 bases. The V gene's germline CDR1 is MGHRA and CDR2 YSYEKL. This CDR3 is 15 amino acids long. Trimming at V came to 4 bases and at J to 6 bases, leaving 3 bases not matched to a gene. Written as DNA, the CDR3 is TGCGCCAGCAGCCGAACTAGCGGGAGGGGCAATGAGCAGTTCTTC. As protein: CASSRTSGRGNEQFF.

The genes are TRBV9 and TRBJ2-2; no firm D call. Germline values: CDR1 SGDLS, CDR2 YYNGEE. Deletions cut 0 bases from V and 7 bases from J, with 4 bases between. The CDR3 is made up of 12 amino acids. CDR3 nucleotide sequence: TGTGCCAGCAGCGTAGATGGCGGGGAGCTGTTTTTT. Protein sequence: CASSVDGGELFF. The whole variable domain, filled in from reference TRBV9 and TRBJ2-2, reads DSGVTQTPKHLITATGQRVTLRCSPRSGDLSVYWYQQSLDQGLQFLIQYYNGEERAKGNILERFSAQQFPDLHSELNLSSLELGDSALYFCASSVDGGELFFGEGSRLTVL.